This TCR beta chain emerged from a study of T cells in Graves' hyperthyroidism and ophthalmopathy. Study-level results: With a median lead of approximately six months before onset, the model predicted ophthalmopathy. Most thyroid clonotypes expanded above 0.001 were also detected in blood.

Fresh 10 ml peripheral blood yielded PBMCs. It was RNA transcripts that yielded the amplified TCR beta CDR3 regions. TCR CDR3 underwent first-round RT-PCR with the HTBI primer set. TCRdb processed the multiplex PCR reads anew with MiXCR; each CDR3 protein has one entry. The sample includes roughly 560,000 distinct CDR3 sequences, roughly 14% seen only once; the top ten take about 4%. This CDR3 is built from 14 residues. CDR1 DFQATT and CDR2 SNEGSKA come from the germline V gene (reference sequence). The V gene end was trimmed by 6 bases and the J gene end by 2 bases; junction bases not matched to a gene: 9. With respect to this clonotype: Its antigen is unknown.

Sequences were obtained from blood. This sequence joins TRBV20-1 and TRBJ2-5; 7 nucleotides match TRBD1. The source is a woman in her forties with Graves' ophthalmopathy. CDR3: CSAPLGGGQETQYF. DNA of the CDR3: TGCAGTGCCCCTCTAGGGGGCGGACAAGAGACCCAGTACTTC.